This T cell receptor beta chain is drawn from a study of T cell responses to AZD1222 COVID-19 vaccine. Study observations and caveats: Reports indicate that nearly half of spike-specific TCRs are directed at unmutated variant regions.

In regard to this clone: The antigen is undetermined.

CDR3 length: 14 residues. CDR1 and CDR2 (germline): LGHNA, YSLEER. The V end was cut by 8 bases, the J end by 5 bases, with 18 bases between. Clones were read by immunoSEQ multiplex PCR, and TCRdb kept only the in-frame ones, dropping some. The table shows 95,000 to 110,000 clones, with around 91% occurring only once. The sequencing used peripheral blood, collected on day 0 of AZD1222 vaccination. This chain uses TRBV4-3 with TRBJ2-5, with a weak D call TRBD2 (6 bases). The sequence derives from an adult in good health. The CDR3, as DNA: TGCGCCAGCCTCCCCCGCGGGGTAATCGAGACCCAGTACTTC. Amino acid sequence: CASLPRGVIETQYF.